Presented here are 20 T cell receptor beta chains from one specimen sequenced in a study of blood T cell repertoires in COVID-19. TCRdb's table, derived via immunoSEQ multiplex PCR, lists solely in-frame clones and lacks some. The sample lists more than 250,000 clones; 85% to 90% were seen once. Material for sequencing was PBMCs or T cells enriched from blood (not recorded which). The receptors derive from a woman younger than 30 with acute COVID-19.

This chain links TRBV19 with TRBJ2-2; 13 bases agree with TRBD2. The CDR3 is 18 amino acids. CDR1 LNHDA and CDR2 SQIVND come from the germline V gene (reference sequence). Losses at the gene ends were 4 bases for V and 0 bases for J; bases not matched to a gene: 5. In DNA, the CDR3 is TGTGCCAGTAGTACAAAGGGGACTAGCGGGACGAACACCGGGGAGCTGTTTTTT. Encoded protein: CASSTKGTSGTNTGELFF.

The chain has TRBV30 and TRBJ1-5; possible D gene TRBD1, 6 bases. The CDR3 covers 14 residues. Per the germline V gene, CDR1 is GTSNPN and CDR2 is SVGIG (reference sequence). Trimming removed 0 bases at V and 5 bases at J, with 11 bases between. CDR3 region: CAWSVRGWDQPQHF. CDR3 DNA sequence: TGTGCCTGGAGTGTAAGGGGGTGGGATCAGCCCCAGCATTTT.

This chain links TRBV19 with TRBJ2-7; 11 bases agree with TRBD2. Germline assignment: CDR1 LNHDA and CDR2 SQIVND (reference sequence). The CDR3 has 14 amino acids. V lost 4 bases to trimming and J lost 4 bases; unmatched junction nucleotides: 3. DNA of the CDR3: TGTGCCAGTAGTAGGGGACTAGCGGAGTACGAGCAGTACTTC. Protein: CASSRGLAEYEQYF.

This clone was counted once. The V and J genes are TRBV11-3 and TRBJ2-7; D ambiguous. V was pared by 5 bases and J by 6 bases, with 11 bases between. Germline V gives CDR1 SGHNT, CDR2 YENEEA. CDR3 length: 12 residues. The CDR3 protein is CASSRASGEQYF. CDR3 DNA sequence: TGTGCCAGCAGCCGAGCCTCAGGCGAGCAGTACTTC. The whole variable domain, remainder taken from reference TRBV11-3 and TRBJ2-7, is EAGVVQSPRYKIIEKKQPVAFWCNPISGHNTLYWYLQNLGQGPELLIRYENEEAVDDSQLPKDRFSAERLKGVDSTLKIQPAELGDSAVYLCASSRASGEQYFGPGTRLTVT.

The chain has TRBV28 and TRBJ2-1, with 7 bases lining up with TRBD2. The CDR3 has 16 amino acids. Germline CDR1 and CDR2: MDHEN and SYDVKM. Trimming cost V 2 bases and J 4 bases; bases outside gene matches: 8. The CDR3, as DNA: TGTGCCAGCAGTTTAAGTGCTAGCGGAGGATACAATGAGCAGTTCTTC. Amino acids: CASSLSASGGYNEQFF. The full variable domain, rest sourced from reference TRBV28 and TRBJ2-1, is DVKVTQSSRYLVKRTGEKVFLECVQDMDHENMFWYRQDPGLGLRLIYFSYDVKMKEKGDIPEGYSVSREKKERFSLILESASTNQTSMYLCASSLSASGGYNEQFFGPGTRLTVL.

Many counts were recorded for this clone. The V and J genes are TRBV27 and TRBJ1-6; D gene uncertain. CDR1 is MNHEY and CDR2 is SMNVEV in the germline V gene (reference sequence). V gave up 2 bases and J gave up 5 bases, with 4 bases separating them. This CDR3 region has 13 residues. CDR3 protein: CASSLVNNSPLHF. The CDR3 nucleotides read TGTGCCAGCAGTTTAGTTAATAATTCACCCCTCCACTTT.

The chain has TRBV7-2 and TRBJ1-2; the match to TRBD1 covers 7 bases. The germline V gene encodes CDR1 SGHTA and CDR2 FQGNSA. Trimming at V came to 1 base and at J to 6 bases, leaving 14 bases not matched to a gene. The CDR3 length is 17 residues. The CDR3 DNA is TGTGCCAGCAGCTTAGACCCCATAAACAGGGGTTGGGATGGCTACACCTTC. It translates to CASSLDPINRGWDGYTF.

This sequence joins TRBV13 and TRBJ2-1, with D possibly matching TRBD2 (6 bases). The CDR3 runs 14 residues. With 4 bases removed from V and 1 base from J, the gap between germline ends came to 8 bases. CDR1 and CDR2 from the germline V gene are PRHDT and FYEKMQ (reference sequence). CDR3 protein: CASSSRDSYNEQFF. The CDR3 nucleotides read TGTGCCAGCAGCTCGCGGGATTCCTACAATGAGCAGTTCTTC.

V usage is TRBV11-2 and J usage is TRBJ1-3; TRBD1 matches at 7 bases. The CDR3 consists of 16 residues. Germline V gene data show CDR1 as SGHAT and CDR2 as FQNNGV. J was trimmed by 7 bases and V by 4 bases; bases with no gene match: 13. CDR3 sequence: CASSSRRQGSGNTIYF. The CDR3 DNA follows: TGTGCCAGCAGCTCTAGGAGACAGGGATCAGGGAACACCATATATTTT.

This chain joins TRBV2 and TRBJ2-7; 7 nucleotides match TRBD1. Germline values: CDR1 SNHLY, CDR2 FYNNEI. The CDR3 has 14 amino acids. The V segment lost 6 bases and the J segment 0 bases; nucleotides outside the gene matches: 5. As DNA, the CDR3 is TGTGCCAGCAGGGTACAGGGGAACTCCTACGAGCAGTACTTC. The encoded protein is CASRVQGNSYEQYF.

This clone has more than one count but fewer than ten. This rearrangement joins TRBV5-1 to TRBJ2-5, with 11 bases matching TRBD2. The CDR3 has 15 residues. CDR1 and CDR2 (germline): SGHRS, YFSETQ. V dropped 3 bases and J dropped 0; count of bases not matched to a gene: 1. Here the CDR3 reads CASSSTSGNQETQYF. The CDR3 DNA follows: TGCGCCAGCAGCTCGACTAGCGGGAACCAAGAGACCCAGTACTTC.

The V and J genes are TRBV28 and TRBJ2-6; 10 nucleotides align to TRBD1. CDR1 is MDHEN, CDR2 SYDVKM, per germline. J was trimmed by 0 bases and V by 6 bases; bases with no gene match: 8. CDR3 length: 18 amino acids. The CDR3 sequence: CASRFRDRGPSGANVLTF. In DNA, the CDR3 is TGTGCCAGCAGATTCCGGGACAGGGGTCCCTCTGGGGCCAACGTCCTGACTTTC.

The CDR3 sequence: CASSFSAWDTREAFF. The DNA of the CDR3 is TGTGCCAGCAGTTTTTCAGCCTGGGACACCCGTGAAGCTTTCTTT. This chain links TRBV28 with TRBJ1-1, with D possibly being TRBD1 (6 bases). Looked up from germline, CDR1 is MDHEN and CDR2 is SYDVKM. The V and J ends lost 3 bases and 7 bases respectively, with 18 bases between them. This CDR3 has 15 residues.

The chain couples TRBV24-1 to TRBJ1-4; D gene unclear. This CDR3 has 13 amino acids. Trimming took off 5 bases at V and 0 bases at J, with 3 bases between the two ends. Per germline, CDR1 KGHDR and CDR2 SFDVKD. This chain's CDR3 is CATSASTNEKLFF. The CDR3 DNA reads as TGTGCCACCAGTGCCTCAACTAATGAAAAACTGTTTTTT.

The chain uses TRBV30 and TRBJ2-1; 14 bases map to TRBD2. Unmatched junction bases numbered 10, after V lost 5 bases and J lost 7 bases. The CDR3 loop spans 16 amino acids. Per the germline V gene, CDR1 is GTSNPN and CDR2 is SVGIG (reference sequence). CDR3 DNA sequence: TGTGCCTGGTCTTCCCCCAGGACTAGCGGGAGGAATGAGCAGTTCTTC. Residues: CAWSSPRTSGRNEQFF. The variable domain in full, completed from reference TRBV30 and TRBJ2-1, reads SQTIHQWPATLVQPVGSPLSLECTVEGTSNPNLYWYRQAAGRGLQLLFYSVGIGQISSEVPQNLSASRPQDRQFILSSKKLLLSDSGFYLCAWSSPRTSGRNEQFFGPGTRLTVL.

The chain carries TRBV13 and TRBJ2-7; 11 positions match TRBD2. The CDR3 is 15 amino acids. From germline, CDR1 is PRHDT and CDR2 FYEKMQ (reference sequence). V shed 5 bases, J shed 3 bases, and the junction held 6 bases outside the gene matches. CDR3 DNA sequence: TGTGCCAGCAGCACACGACTAGCGGGGAACTACGAGCAGTACTTC. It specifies CASSTRLAGNYEQYF.

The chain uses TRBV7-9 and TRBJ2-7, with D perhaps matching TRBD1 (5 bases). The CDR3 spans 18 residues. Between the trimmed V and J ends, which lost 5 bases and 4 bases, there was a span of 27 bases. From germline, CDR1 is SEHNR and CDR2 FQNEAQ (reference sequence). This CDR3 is CASSQEGAPPYGPYEQYF. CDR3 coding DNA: TGTGCCAGCAGCCAGGAAGGGGCCCCTCCATACGGTCCATACGAGCAGTACTTC.

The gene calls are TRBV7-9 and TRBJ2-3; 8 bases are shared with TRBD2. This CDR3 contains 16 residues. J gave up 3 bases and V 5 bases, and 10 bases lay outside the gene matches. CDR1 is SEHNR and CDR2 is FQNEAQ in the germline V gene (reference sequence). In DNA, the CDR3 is TGTGCCAGCAGCCTGGGACTAGTCGGAAGGACAGATACGCAGTATTTT. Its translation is CASSLGLVGRTDTQYF.

For the CDR3, the DNA is TGTGCCAGCAGTATGAGCGGGGGGTCCTACAATGAGCAGTTCTTC. This translates into CASSMSGGSYNEQFF. The genes are TRBV25-1 and TRBJ2-1, with TRBD2 identical over 9 bases. V was clipped by 5 bases and J by 1 base; unmatched bases: 3. CDR1 MGHDK and CDR2 SYGVNS come from the germline V gene. The length of the CDR3 is 15 residues.

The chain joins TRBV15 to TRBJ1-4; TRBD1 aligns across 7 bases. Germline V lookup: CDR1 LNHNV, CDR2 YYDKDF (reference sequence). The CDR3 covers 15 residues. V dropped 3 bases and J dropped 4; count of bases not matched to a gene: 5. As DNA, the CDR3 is TGTGCCACCAGCAGGGGCAGGGGGTTTAATGAAAAACTGTTTTTT. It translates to CATSRGRGFNEKLFF.